This T cell receptor (beta chain) was sequenced during a study of blood T cell repertoires in COVID-19. The protocol was immunoSEQ multiplex PCR, while the TCRdb copy is restricted to in-frame clones and leaves out a portion. This sample has over 250,000 clones; approximately 90% occur once, and the top ten carry about 2.2%. Sequencing was performed on PBMCs or T cells enriched from blood (not recorded which). The source is a young woman who had recovered from COVID-19.

In DNA form, the CDR3 reads TGTGCCAGCAGTGCAAACAGGGGCCTTAGCAATCAGCCCCAGCATTTT. This encodes CASSANRGLSNQPQHF. The chain is built from TRBV6-1 and TRBJ1-5; TRBD1 matches 7 bases. The CDR3 runs to 16 residues. CDR1 and CDR2 (germline): MNHNS, SASEGT. The J segment lost 0 bases and the V segment lost 4 bases, leaving 6 bases of the junction unmatched.